This T cell receptor beta chain was sequenced for a study of metastatic and nonmetastatic thyroid tumors. Study overall: Samples came from malignant and benign thyroid patients, and repertoires were compared across blood and tumor or nodule tissue.

Patients underwent thyroid surgery, and none had received any treatment before it. Authors' data handling: What underpinned the distant-metastasis classifier for papillary thyroid cancer was the set of CDR3 differences across clinicopathological groups. Using MiXCR, TCRdb re-called clones from the PCR reads. TCRdb's processing, not the authors' own work, is the source of the V and J calls. This sample carries about 33,000 clones, under 14% of them seen once, and the ten largest clones take approximately 15%. General study points: Reportedly, malignant thyroid tumors had significantly higher TCR beta diversity than benign nodules, in blood and tumor.

Trimming removed 5 bases at V and 4 bases at J, with 12 bases between. This CDR3 is 13 amino acids long. Germline CDR1 GTSNPN, CDR2 SVGIG (reference sequence). This clone was recorded many times. Its specificity is unknown. Material: blood. The clonotype was recovered from a female donor with papillary thyroid cancer or a benign thyroid nodule (not recorded which). Some clones in this sample may be carry-over from other donors' samples. This chain connects TRBV30 to TRBJ1-5; D remains ambiguous. The CDR3 DNA is TGTGCCTGGGCAGCCGAATTTAATCAGCCCCAGCATTTT. This translates into CAWAAEFNQPQHF.